What follows is one TCR beta chain and its context. The antigen is unknown. As for treatment: oral pan-JAK inhibitor, 5-10 mg twice daily. The CDR3 has 12 residues. V gave up 5 bases and J gave up 10 bases; unmatched junction bases: 5. The germline V gene encodes CDR1 SEHNR and CDR2 FQNEAQ (reference sequence). The sample comes from a study of CD8+ T cells in alopecia areata. Points from the study as a whole: Many expanded lesional clones persisted in scalp and blood during tofacitinib treatment. Sequence data from scalp samples additionally include resident alphabeta T cells of normal skin.

cDNA prepared by RNA extraction and subsequent reverse transcription served as the template for sequencing. Profiling relied on immunoSEQ multiplex PCR, and the TCRdb table lists in-frame clones only, not all of them. The data show 150,000 or so clones, 45% to 60% seen once. The source is a human donor with alopecia areata. The sequenced sample was CD8+ T cells sorted from blood, obtained at week 4, from a patient treated with tofacitinib. The V call is TRBV7-9, the J call TRBJ2-3; 8 bases match TRBD1. Here the CDR3 DNA reads TGTGCCAGCAGCGCAGGGGGCAGGGCGCAGTATTTT. This codes for CASSAGGRAQYF.